This TCR beta chain was identified during a study of shared clonotypes between healthy human individuals. The CDR3 covers 15 residues. The V gene lost 2 bases and the J gene lost 9 bases, with 19 bases spanning the gap. Germline assignment: CDR1 MNHEY and CDR2 SMNVEV (reference sequence). CD45RO-negative, CCR7-positively selected cells formed the naive CD8 fraction, excluding terminally differentiated effector memory CD45RA+ cells. Researchers ran the assay at a deep level. Measured with immunoSEQ multiplex PCR; TCRdb has only the in-frame clones, and not every one. Of about 2 million clones listed, approximately 95% are singletons.

This receptor was obtained from a man younger than 35 in good health. Sequenced: naive CD8+ T cells sorted from blood. This chain connects TRBV27 to TRBJ1-1; D is undetermined. CDR3 DNA: TGTGCCAGCAGTTTAGTAGGCGAGTGGGCCACGAAAGCTTTCTTT. Protein sequence: CASSLVGEWATKAFF.